Listed here are 12 T cell receptor beta chains from one sample, sequenced in a study of blood T cells in healthy people across ages. The second PCR ran about 6 to 12 cycles with a sample-barcoded 5' primer and J-beta primers. TCRdb re-called the 5' RACE reads with MiXCR, one entry per CDR3 protein. This sample has 750,000 to 950,000 distinct CDR3 sequences, with about 26% found just once. The same sample was also used in a study of T cells of mothers and their children.

Sequencing was carried out using blood. Receptors originate from a boy between 5 and 17 years old in good health.

This clonotype was observed at least ten times. The V and J genes are TRBV3-1 and TRBJ2-7; maybe TRBD2 (5 bases). V lost 1 base, J lost 3 bases, and 10 bases lay in between. The CDR3 totals 14 residues. From germline, CDR1 is LGHDT and CDR2 YNNKEL (reference sequence). The CDR3: CASSQAGLIYEQYF. The CDR3 bases are TGTGCCAGCAGCCAAGCGGGGTTAATCTACGAGCAGTACTTC.

This chain uses TRBV6-6 with TRBJ2-7; D is perhaps TRBD2 (5 bases). Germline V gene lookup returns CDR1 MNHNY and CDR2 SVGAGI (reference sequence). The CDR3 extends over 14 amino acids. Deletions cut 4 bases from V and 7 bases from J, with 17 bases between. CDR3 in amino acids: CASSSSVLSGEQYF. For the CDR3, the DNA is TGTGCCAGCAGTTCCTCGGTCCTTTCGGGAGAGCAGTACTTC.

The chain employs TRBV14 and TRBJ2-5; unclear D gene. The V gene's germline CDR1 is SGHDN and CDR2 FVKESK. CDR3 size: 15 residues. V was clipped by 0 bases and J by 5 bases, with 13 bases between them. The CDR3 loop is CASSQDWSRVETQYF. CDR3 bases: TGTGCCAGCAGCCAAGATTGGAGTAGGGTTGAGACCCAGTACTTC.

This chain's CDR3 is CASSFRLAVDNEQFF. Here the CDR3 DNA reads TGTGCCAGCAGTTTCAGACTAGCGGTAGACAATGAGCAGTTCTTC. This chain uses TRBV27 with TRBJ2-1, with 9 bases fitting TRBD2. V dropped 3 bases and J dropped 5; count of bases not matched to a gene: 5. This CDR3 is built from 15 residues. From germline, CDR1 is MNHEY and CDR2 SMNVEV (reference sequence).

This clonotype came up a few times. This sequence joins TRBV20-1 and TRBJ1-1; D is perhaps TRBD1 (5 bases). The V gene lost 5 bases and the J gene lost 0 bases, with 10 bases spanning the gap. This CDR3 has 13 amino acids. Germline-derived CDR1 and CDR2 are DFQATT and SNEGSKA (reference sequence). The CDR3 is CSAPRTLNTEAFF. The CDR3 nucleotides read TGCAGTGCTCCTAGGACACTGAACACTGAAGCTTTCTTT.

In this sample, this clonotype turned up a few times. The genes are TRBV18 and TRBJ2-5; D tentatively reads TRBD1 or TRBD2 (5 bases each). The better agreement between TRBJ2-1 and the DNA end casts doubt on the J call. Looked up from germline, CDR1 is KGHSH and CDR2 is LQKENI. The CDR3 runs to 13 residues. CDR3 residues: CASSPPVRGDQFF. The CDR3 bases are TGTGCCAGCTCACCACCGGTGAGGGGAGATCAGTTCTTC.

The genes are TRBV7-3 and TRBJ2-2; 13 bases are shared with TRBD2. The CDR3 is 17 amino acids. Trimming removed 4 bases from V and 3 bases from J; junction bases left unmatched: 5. The germline V gene encodes CDR1 SGHTA and CDR2 FQGTGA. The CDR3 here is CASSSLGLAGDTGELFF. The CDR3 coding sequence is TGTGCCAGCAGCTCCCTCGGACTAGCGGGGGACACCGGGGAGCTGTTTTTT. Full variable domain (rest looked up from reference TRBV7-3 and TRBJ2-2): GAGVSQTPSNKVTEKGKYVELRCDPISGHTALYWYRQSLGQGPEFLIYFQGTGAADDSGLPNDRFFAVRPEGSVSTLKIQRTERGDSAVYLCASSSLGLAGDTGELFFGEGSRLTVL.

The V call is TRBV3-1, the J call TRBJ2-3; possibly TRBD1 or TRBD2 for D (5 bases each). The germline V gene encodes CDR1 LGHDT and CDR2 YNNKEL (reference sequence). Between the trimmed V and J ends, which lost 0 bases and 0 bases, there was a span of 13 bases. The CDR3 covers 17 residues. The DNA for the CDR3 is TGTGCCAGCAGCCAAGATCCATACGGGGCCAGCACAGATACGCAGTATTTT. This translates into CASSQDPYGASTDTQYF.

This clonotype was counted a few times. The chain links TRBV7-2 to TRBJ2-3; TRBD2 aligns across 9 bases. V lost 3 bases, J lost 3 bases, and 4 bases stayed unmatched. This CDR3 contains 15 residues. Per the germline V gene, CDR1 is SGHTA and CDR2 is FQGNSA. In DNA, the CDR3 is TGTGCCAGCAGCTTTGCGGGGGGGCCAACAGATACGCAGTATTTT. It yields the protein CASSFAGGPTDTQYF.

This clonotype was picked up many times. J is TRBJ2-4 and V is TRBV4-1; TRBD2 aligns across 8 bases. The CDR3 has 14 amino acids. After removal of 4 bases from V and 7 bases from J, the junction contained 6 bases not matched to a gene. The V gene's germline CDR1 is MGHRA and CDR2 YSYEKL. The CDR3 nucleotides read TGCGCCAGCAGCCTACAGCGGGAGTGGAACATTCAGTACTTC. Its translation is CASSLQREWNIQYF.

V and J are TRBV29-1 and TRBJ1-2, with D possibly being TRBD1 (6 bases). The V gene lost 4 bases and the J gene lost 10 bases, with 19 bases spanning the gap. The CDR3 is made up of 13 amino acids. Germline V gives CDR1 SQVTM, CDR2 ANQGSEA. CDR3 loop: CSVARDILHVYTF. DNA for the CDR3: TGCAGCGTTGCCCGGGACATTCTTCATGTCTACACCTTC.

In its sample, this clonotype was seen a few times. The rearrangement joins TRBV20-1 to TRBJ2-3, with D unresolved. Germline V lookup: CDR1 DFQATT, CDR2 SNEGSKA (reference sequence). Trimming took off 0 bases at V and 2 bases at J, with 12 bases between the two ends. This CDR3 contains 15 residues. The CDR3 coding sequence is TGCAGTGCTAGAGATCCTAGTTGGGTCACAGATACGCAGTATTTT. It is translated as CSARDPSWVTDTQYF.